A selection of T cell receptor beta chains follows, all from one sample in a study of blood T cells in healthy people across ages. TCRdb reprocessed the 5' RACE reads via MiXCR and lists one record per CDR3 protein. This table holds about a million distinct CDR3 sequences, 51% found once. Material: blood. The receptors derive from a woman aged 55-75 years in good health. The CDR3 runs from the conserved cysteine through the conserved F or W.

V gene	J gene	CDR3 protein
TRBV6-1	TRBJ1-5	CASRYDSYSNQPQHF
TRBV12-3/TRBV12-4	TRBJ1-1	CASSLRALNTEAFF
TRBV24-1	TRBJ2-7	CATSDPSSGGNYEQYF
TRBV7-9	TRBJ2-7	CASRRHGSRDEQYF
TRBV19	TRBJ2-2	CASSIIFDTGELFF
TRBV20-1	TRBJ2-7	CSAGTSGFREQYF
TRBV20-1	TRBJ2-7	CSAMRGSSGYEQYF
TRBV6-2/TRBV6-3	TRBJ2-7	CASRPTGTGTYEQYF
TRBV5-1	TRBJ1-1	CASSRRVSGTEAFF
TRBV15	-	CATSRDIVRDEQYF
TRBV30	TRBJ2-6	CAWSPGANVLTF
TRBV10-1	TRBJ2-3	CASSEGGRITDTQYF